The present T cell receptor (beta chain) was sequenced within a study of cytomegalovirus exposure and HLA in healthy donors. Study overall: Among about 179 million T cells, an earlier analysis found around 100 million unique TCR beta sequences.

V gave up 4 bases and J gave up 5 bases; unmatched junction bases: 9. Looked up from germline, CDR1 is SGHRS and CDR2 is YFSETQ. This CDR3 comprises 16 residues. Study-level points and caveats: The study labeled about 160 TCR beta chains cytomegalovirus-associated. A few CMV-associated chains proved CMV antigen-specific in vitro.

About this clone: Its antigen is undetermined.

The primer mix had 60 Vbeta and 13 Jbeta primers. Using immunoSEQ multiplex PCR, the repertoire was profiled, and TCRdb retains in-frame clones only, with some absent. This table has over 90,000 clones, about 73% appearing once. The rearrangement uses TRBV5-1 and TRBJ1-6; 7 nucleotides line up with TRBD1. This clonotype was obtained from a woman aged 45 to 65 in good health and CMV-seropositive. The sequencing input was PBMCs. CDR3 region: CASSPASTGNNSPLHF. The CDR3 DNA sequence: TGCGCCAGCAGCCCCGCCTCGACAGGGAATAATTCACCCCTCCACTTT.